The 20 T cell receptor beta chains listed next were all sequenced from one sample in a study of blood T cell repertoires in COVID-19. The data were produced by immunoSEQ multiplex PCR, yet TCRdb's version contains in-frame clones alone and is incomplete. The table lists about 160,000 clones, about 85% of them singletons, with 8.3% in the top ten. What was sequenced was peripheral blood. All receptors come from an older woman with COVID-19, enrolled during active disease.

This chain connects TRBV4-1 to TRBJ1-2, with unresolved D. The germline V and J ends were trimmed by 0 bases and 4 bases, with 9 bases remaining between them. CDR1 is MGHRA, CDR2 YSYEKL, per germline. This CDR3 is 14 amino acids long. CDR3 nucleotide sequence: TGCGCCAGCAGCCAAGACGGGGAACCCTATGGCTACACCTTC. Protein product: CASSQDGEPYGYTF.

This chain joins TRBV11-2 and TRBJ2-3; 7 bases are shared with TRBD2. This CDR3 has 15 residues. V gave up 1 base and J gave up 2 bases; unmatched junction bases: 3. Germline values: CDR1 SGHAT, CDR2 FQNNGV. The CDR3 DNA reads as TGTGCCAGCAGCTTAGCGGGGGGTTACACAGATACGCAGTATTTT. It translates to CASSLAGGYTDTQYF.

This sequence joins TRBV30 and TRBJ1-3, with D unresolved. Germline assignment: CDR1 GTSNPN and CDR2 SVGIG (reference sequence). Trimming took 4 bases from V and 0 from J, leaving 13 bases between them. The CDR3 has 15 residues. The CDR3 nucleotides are TGTGCCTGGAAGCCAGGCCTCGTCTCTGGAAACACCATATATTTT. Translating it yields CAWKPGLVSGNTIYF.

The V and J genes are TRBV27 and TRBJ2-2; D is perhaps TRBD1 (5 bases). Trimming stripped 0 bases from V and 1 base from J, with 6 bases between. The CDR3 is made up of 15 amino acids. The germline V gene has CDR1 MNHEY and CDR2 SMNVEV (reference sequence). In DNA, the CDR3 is TGTGCCAGCAGTTTATCAGGGGTGAACACCGGGGAGCTGTTTTTT. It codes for CASSLSGVNTGELFF.

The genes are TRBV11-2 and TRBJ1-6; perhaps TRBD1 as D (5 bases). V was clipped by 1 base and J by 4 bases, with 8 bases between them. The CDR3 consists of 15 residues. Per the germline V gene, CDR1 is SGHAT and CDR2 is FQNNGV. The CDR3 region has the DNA TGTGCCAGCAGCTTAGCGACAGTATATAATTCACCCCTCCACTTT. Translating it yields CASSLATVYNSPLHF.

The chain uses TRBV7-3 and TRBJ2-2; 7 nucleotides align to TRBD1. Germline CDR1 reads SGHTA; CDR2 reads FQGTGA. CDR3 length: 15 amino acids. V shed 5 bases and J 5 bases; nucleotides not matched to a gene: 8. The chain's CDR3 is CASSERTGRTGELFF. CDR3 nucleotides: TGTGCCAGCAGCGAACGGACAGGAAGGACCGGGGAGCTGTTTTTT. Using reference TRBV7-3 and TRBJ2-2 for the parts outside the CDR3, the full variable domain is GAGVSQTPSNKVTEKGKYVELRCDPISGHTALYWYRQSLGQGPEFLIYFQGTGAADDSGLPNDRFFAVRPEGSVSTLKIQRTERGDSAVYLCASSERTGRTGELFFGEGSRLTVL.

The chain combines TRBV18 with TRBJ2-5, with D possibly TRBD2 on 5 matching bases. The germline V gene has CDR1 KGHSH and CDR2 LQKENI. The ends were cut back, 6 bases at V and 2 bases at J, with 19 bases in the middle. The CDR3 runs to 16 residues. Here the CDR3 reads CASSPISRGTQETQYF. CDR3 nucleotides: TGTGCCAGCTCCCCGATTAGCCGGGGAACTCAAGAGACCCAGTACTTC.

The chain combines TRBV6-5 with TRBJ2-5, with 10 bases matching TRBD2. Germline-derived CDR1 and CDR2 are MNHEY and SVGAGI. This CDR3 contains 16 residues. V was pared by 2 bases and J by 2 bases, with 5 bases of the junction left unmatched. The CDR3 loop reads CASSYRASGGQETQYF. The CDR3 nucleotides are TGTGCCAGCAGTTACAGGGCTAGCGGGGGTCAAGAGACCCAGTACTTC.

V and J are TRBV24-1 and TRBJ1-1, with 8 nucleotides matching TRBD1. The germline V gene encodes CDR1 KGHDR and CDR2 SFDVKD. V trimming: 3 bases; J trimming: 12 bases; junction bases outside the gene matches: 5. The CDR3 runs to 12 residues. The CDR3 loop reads CATSDQNRGTFF. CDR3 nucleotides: TGTGCCACCAGTGATCAAAACAGGGGGACTTTCTTT.

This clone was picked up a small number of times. CDR3 nucleotides: TGTGCCAGCAGCTTAGAATCAGGCTCTGGAAACACCATATATTTT. It is translated as CASSLESGSGNTIYF. The chain carries TRBV7-6 and TRBJ1-3, with unresolved D. Trimming shortened V by 1 base and J by 0 bases, and 7 bases separated the two germline ends. The germline V gene encodes CDR1 SGHVS and CDR2 FNYEAQ. The CDR3 sequence is 15 residues long.

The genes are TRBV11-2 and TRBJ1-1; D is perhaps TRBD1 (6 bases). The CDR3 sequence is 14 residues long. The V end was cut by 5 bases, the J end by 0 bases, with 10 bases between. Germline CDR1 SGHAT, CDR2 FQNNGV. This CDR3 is CASSPWTVNTEAFF. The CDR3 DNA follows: TGTGCCAGCAGCCCGTGGACAGTGAACACTGAAGCTTTCTTT.

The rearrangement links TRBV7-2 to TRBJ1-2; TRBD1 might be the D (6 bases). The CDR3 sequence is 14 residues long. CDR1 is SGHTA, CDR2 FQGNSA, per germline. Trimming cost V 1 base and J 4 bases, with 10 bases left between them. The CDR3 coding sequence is TGTGCCAGCAGCTTAGTTTGGACAGCCTATGGCTACACCTTC. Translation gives CASSLVWTAYGYTF.

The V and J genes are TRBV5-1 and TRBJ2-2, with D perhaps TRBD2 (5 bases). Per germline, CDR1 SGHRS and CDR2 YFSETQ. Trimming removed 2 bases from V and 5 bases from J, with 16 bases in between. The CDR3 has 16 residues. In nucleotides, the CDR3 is TGCGCCAGCAGCTTTACTAGGACGGATGCTACCGGGGAGCTGTTTTTT. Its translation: CASSFTRTDATGELFF. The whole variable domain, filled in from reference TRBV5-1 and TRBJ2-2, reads KAGVTQTPRYLIKTRGQQVTLSCSPISGHRSVSWYQQTPGQGLQFLFEYFSETQRNKGNFPGRFSGRQFSNSRSEMNVSTLELGDSALYLCASSFTRTDATGELFFGEGSRLTVL.

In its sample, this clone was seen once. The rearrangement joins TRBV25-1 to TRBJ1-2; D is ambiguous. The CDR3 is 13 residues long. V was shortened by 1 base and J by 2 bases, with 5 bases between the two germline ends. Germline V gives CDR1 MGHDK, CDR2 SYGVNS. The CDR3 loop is CASSESENYGYTF. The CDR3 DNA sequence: TGTGCCAGCAGTGAATCTGAGAACTATGGCTACACCTTC.

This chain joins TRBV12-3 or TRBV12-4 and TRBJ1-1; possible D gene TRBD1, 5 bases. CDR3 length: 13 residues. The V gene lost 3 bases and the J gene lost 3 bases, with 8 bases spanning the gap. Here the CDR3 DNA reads TGTGCCAGCAGTTTCAGGGTAGACACTGAAGCTTTCTTT. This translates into CASSFRVDTEAFF.

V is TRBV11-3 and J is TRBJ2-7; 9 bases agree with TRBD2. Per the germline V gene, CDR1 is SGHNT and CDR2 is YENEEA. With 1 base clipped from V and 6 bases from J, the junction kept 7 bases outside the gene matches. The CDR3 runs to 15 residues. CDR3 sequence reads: CASSLGGSGRSEQYF. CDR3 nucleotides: TGTGCCAGCAGCTTAGGAGGTAGCGGGAGAAGCGAGCAGTACTTC.

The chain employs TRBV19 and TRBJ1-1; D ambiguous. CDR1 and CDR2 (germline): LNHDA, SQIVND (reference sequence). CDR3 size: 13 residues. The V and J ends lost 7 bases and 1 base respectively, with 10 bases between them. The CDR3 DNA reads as TGTGCCAGTACAGAGGGATGGAACACTGAAGCTTTCTTT. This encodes CASTEGWNTEAFF.

Here the CDR3 reads CASSPVRNEQFF. DNA for the CDR3: TGTGCCAGCAGTCCCGTGCGCAATGAGCAGTTCTTC. This chain links TRBV12-3 or TRBV12-4 with TRBJ2-1; D is unresolved. V dropped 5 bases and J dropped 6 bases, with 8 bases sitting between them. This CDR3 is 12 amino acids long.

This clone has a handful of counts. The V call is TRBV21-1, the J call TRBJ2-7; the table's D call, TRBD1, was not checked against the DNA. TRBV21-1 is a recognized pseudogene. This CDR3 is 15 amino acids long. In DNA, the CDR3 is TGTGCCAGCAGCGGGACAGGGAGCCGGTCCTACGAGCAGTACGTC. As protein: CASSGTGSRSYEQYV.

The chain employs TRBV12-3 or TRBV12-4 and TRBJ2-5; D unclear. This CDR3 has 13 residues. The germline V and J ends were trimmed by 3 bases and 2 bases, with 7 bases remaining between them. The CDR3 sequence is CASSFTVQETQYF. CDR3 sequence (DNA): TGTGCCAGCAGTTTTACAGTTCAAGAGACCCAGTACTTC.